This is a list of T cell receptor beta chains from one sample in a study of T cells in Graves' hyperthyroidism and ophthalmopathy. TCRdb reanalysed the multiplex PCR reads using MiXCR and keeps one entry per CDR3 protein. The sample consists of fewer than 650,000 distinct CDR3 sequences, over 12% of them appearing once. Sequenced sample: blood. Receptor source: a young woman with Graves' ophthalmopathy. CDR3s include the opening cysteine and the closing phenylalanine or tryptophan.

J gene	V gene	CDR3 protein
TRBJ1-5	TRBV6-5	CASSYDRFNQPQHF
TRBJ2-7	TRBV6-5	CASSYSWGQGVYEQYF
TRBJ1-1	TRBV19	CASSIATGAYTEAFF
TRBJ2-5	TRBV6-1	CASSSGLRETQYF
TRBJ2-7	TRBV28	CASNLGGLSYEQYF
TRBJ2-3	TRBV18	CASSPRGWTDTQYF
TRBJ2-3	TRBV7-4	CASSFLWGEGTDTQYF
TRBJ2-1	TRBV7-2	CASSLMLAGGEQFF
TRBJ2-7	TRBV4-1	CASSQRTGTSGVSEQYF
TRBJ2-5	TRBV7-9	CASSSSTSGQETQYF
TRBJ2-7	TRBV6-1	CAATPGTDLYEQYF
TRBJ2-1	TRBV6-2/TRBV6-3	CASSTSAGEFF
TRBJ2-3	TRBV12-3/TRBV12-4	CASSLPVTGTDTQYF
TRBJ1-2	TRBV28	CASSAGTGVYGYTF
TRBJ1-1	TRBV28	CASREGALGTEAFF
TRBJ1-3	TRBV29-1	CSVEAWEGGVGNTIYF
TRBJ2-5	TRBV19	CASSPRQGPFTETQYF
TRBJ2-3	TRBV11-3	CASSPYPMGGGEGDTQYF
TRBJ1-2	TRBV28	CASSLSGQGTRGYTF
TRBJ1-1	TRBV20-1	CSAISGFGTEAFF
TRBJ2-2	TRBV6-7	CASRILAGGPGTGELFF
TRBJ2-7	TRBV6-5	CASSYSTSGRAGFRNEQYF
TRBJ2-1	TRBV6-1	CASSIQGGGSYNEQFF
TRBJ2-7	TRBV27	CASSPRTSGRLVLSYEQYF
TRBJ2-3	TRBV24-1	CATSDLGDRGSDTQYF
TRBJ1-1	TRBV30	CAWRPGTAKNTEAFF
TRBJ2-1	TRBV3-1	CASSQSWGETHNEQFF
TRBJ2-1	TRBV27	CASSPHWNEQFF
TRBJ1-5	TRBV18	CASSRTDSNQPQHF
TRBJ1-6	TRBV7-9	CASSPVEGGNSPLHF
TRBJ1-2	TRBV7-9	CASSYRGPDYGYTF
TRBJ2-3	TRBV12-3/TRBV12-4	CASTPGQGVDTQYF
TRBJ1-5	TRBV11-1	CASSQYRDPYSNQPRHF
TRBJ2-7	TRBV9	CASSVASGRASSYEQYF
TRBJ2-7	TRBV10-1	CASSAWGQGVGTYEQYF
TRBJ1-5	TRBV6-5	CASSYAPDQPQHF
TRBJ2-6	TRBV29-1	CSVAIRTPGSGANVLTF
TRBJ2-3	TRBV7-8	CASSLGDSETDTQYF